The rows below give T cell receptor beta chains drawn from one sample of a study of blood T cell repertoires in COVID-19. Assay: immunoSEQ multiplex PCR; the TCRdb copy retains only in-frame clones and omits some. The sample has about 210,000 clones; about nine tenths are singletons. The sequenced sample was peripheral blood. Receptors were obtained from a man aged 18 to 29 with active or convalescent COVID-19. The CDR3 runs from the conserved cysteine through the conserved F or W. A D gene is named only where the DNA matches it firmly. Size tells how often a clone was seen (once, few, many) or the class of an expanded clone, and some rows leave it out.

>NA|NA|TRBV7-2|TRBJ1-2
TGTGCCAGCGAGGCCAATGCAGGGCCCTATGGCTACACCTTC
CASEANAGPYGYTF
>TRBD1|NA|TRBV27|TRBJ1-2
TGTGCCAGCAGTCCGACAGGGGGTTATGGCTACACCTTC
CASSPTGGYGYTF
>TRBD1|NA|TRBV28|TRBJ1-2
TGTGCCAGCAGACGGGACAGGGGGCAGGGTGGCTACACCTTC
CASRRDRGQGGYTF
>NA|NA|TRBV12-3/TRBV12-4|TRBJ1-1
TGTGCCAGCAGCTGGAACACTGAAGCTTTCTTT
CASSWNTEAFF
>NA|few|TRBV25-1|TRBJ1-1
TGTGCCAGCAGTCCCCCCATCCGAGGGTCTGAAGCTTTCTTT
CASSPPIRGSEAFF
>NA|NA|TRBV10-3|TRBJ1-2
TGTGCCATCAGTGAACAGGGTGACGGCTATGGCTACACCTTC
CAISEQGDGYGYTF
>TRBD2|NA|TRBV7-2|TRBJ2-2
TGTGCCTCCCGGGAGGGCATGGGCACCGGGGAGCTGTTTTTT
CASREGMGTGELFF
>NA|NA|TRBV5-5|TRBJ2-5
TGTGCCAGCAGCTTGGGGGCAGGGCGTCCAGAGACCCAGTACTTC
CASSLGAGRPETQYF
>TRBD2|few|TRBV7-9|TRBJ2-1
TGTGCCAGCAGCCCACCGGGATTGTCGGGACTAGCGGGCAAACAGTTCTTC
CASSPPGLSGLAGKQFF
>TRBD2|NA|TRBV2|TRBJ2-3
TGTGCCAGCAGCGGACTAGCGGGGGGGGATACGCAGTATTTT
CASSGLAGGDTQYF
>TRBD1|NA|TRBV28|TRBJ1-2
TGTGCCAGCAGTCCCCCCCGTTTTGCGACAGGGGCCCTAGCTAACTATGGCTACACCTTC
CASSPPRFATGALANYGYTF
>TRBD1|NA|TRBV11-2|TRBJ1-1
TGTGCCAGCAGCCTAGAGGGGGCAGGGTGGGGCACTGAAGCTTTCTTT
CASSLEGAGWGTEAFF
>NA|NA|TRBV27|TRBJ2-4
TGTGCCAGCAGTTTAGGGGGCGCTGAAAACATTCAGTACTTC
CASSLGGAENIQYF
>TRBD2|NA|TRBV5-5|TRBJ2-5
TGTGCCAGCAGTTCCGGGACGGGGGGGCCGCGTGAGACCCAGTACTTC
CASSSGTGGPRETQYF
>NA|few|TRBV11-2|TRBJ2-2
TGTGCCAGCAGCTTAATTCCAGGGCACACCGGGGAGCTGTTTTTT
CASSLIPGHTGELFF
>NA|few|TRBV11-2|TRBJ2-2
TGTGCCAGCAGCCCGTCTTGGGAGCCCCCCGGGGAGCTGTTTTTT
CASSPSWEPPGELFF
>NA|NA|TRBV5-1|TRBJ2-1
TGCGCCAGCAGCTGGGCGACCCGGGGGGCCTCCTACAATGAGCAGTTCTTC
CASSWATRGASYNEQFF
>TRBD1|NA|TRBV30|TRBJ2-2
TGTGCCTGGAGTGCTACGACAGGGGACCTTCTTAACACCGGGGAGCTGTTTTTT
CAWSATTGDLLNTGELFF
>TRBD2|NA|TRBV7-9|TRBJ2-1
TGTGCCAGCAGCTTCGGCGGGGGGGCCCCTGAGCAGTTCTTC
CASSFGGGAPEQFF
>NA|NA|TRBV29-1|TRBJ1-2
TGCAGCGTCGCTTCCAGTCATATCGACTATGGCTACACCTTC
CSVASSHIDYGYTF
>NA|NA|TRBV2|TRBJ2-5
TGTGCCAGCAGTGTTCAGGGTTCGCAAGAGACCCAGTACTTC
CASSVQGSQETQYF